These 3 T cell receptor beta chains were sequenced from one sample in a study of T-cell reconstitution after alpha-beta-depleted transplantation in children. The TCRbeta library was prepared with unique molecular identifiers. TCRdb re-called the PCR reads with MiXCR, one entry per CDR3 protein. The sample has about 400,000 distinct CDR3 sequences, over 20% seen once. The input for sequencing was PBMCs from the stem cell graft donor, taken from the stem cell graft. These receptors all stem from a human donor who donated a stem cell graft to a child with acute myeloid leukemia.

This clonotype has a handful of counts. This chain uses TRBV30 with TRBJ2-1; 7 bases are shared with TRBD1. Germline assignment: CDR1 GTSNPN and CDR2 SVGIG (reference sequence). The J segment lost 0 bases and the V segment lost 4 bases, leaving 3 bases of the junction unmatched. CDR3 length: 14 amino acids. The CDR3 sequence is CAWNEGASYNEQFF. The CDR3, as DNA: TGTGCCTGGAACGAGGGGGCCTCCTACAATGAGCAGTTCTTC. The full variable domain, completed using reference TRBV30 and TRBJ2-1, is SQTIHQWPATLVQPVGSPLSLECTVEGTSNPNLYWYRQAAGRGLQLLFYSVGIGQISSEVPQNLSASRPQDRQFILSSKKLLLSDSGFYLCAWNEGASYNEQFFGPGTRLTVL.

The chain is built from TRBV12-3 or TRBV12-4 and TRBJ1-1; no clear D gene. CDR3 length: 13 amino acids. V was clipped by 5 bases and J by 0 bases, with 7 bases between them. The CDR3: CASSTRLNTEAFF. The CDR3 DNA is TGTGCCAGCAGTACGAGGTTGAACACTGAAGCTTTCTTT.

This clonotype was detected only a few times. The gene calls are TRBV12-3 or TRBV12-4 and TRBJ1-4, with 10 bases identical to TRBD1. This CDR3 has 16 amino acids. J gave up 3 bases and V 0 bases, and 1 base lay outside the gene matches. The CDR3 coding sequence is TGTGCCAGCAGTTTAGCCGGGACAGGGGCTAATGAAAAACTGTTTTTT. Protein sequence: CASSLAGTGANEKLFF.